These 10 T cell receptor beta chains share one sample of origin, sequenced in a study of tumor-infiltrating lymphocytes in primary liver carcinoma. The researchers produced TCR beta cDNA from approximately 550 ng total RNA with a constant-region primer. Sequencing libraries for TCR beta derived from three nested multiplex PCR rounds that used slightly modified ARM-PCR. Two initial PCR rounds of around 10 cycles each paired TRBV1-TRBV30 forward primers with a C-beta reverse primer. TCRdb ran MiXCR on the multiplex PCR reads and lists one entry per CDR3 protein. The table includes about 330,000 distinct CDR3 sequences, roughly two thirds detected once. Germline DNA was also extracted, with blood RNA taken from unsorted whole blood. The specimen sequenced was peripheral blood. These receptors originate from a middle-aged man with primary liver carcinoma and hepatitis B virus infection.

On this clonotype itself: Since the CDR3 does not end with the conserved phenylalanine or tryptophan, this likely comes from a read error. V gene TRBV6-2 or TRBV6-3 combines with J gene TRBJ2-7, with 11 bases aligning to TRBD2. The CDR3 is 22 residues long. V gave up 6 bases and J gave up 0 bases; unmatched junction bases: 25. Looked up from germline, CDR1 is MNHEY and CDR2 is SVGEGT. The CDR3 protein is CASSRAGTGRTSGRGSSYEQYL. CDR3 coding DNA: TGTGCCAGCAGCCGGGCCGGGACAGGGCGAACTAGCGGGAGAGGGAGCTCCTACGAGCAGTACCTC.

The chain uses TRBV12-3 or TRBV12-4 and TRBJ1-1; 10 bases fit TRBD1. The CDR3 sequence is 15 residues long. V was clipped by 0 bases and J by 5 bases; unmatched bases: 3. The CDR3 bases are TGTGCCAGCAGTTTAGCTGGACAGGGGGTTACTGAAGCTTTCTTT. Its translation is CASSLAGQGVTEAFF.

There are a few counts of this clonotype. This chain joins TRBV6-1 and TRBJ2-3, with D hard to call. CDR1 and CDR2 from the germline V gene are MNHNS and SASEGT. Trimming pared 6 bases from V and 4 bases from J, leaving 11 bases between. There are 13 residues in the CDR3. The CDR3 sequence is CASSEDWSDTQYF. The CDR3 region has the DNA TGTGCCAGCAGCGAGGATTGGTCAGATACGCAGTATTTT.

This clonotype has a handful of counts. This chain joins TRBV12-3 or TRBV12-4 and TRBJ1-6; D call uncertain. The CDR3 contains 12 residues. Trimming pared 1 base from V and 13 bases from J, leaving 8 bases between. The CDR3 nucleotides are TGTGCCAGCAGTTTAGGGGGAGGGCCCCTCCACTTT. Residues: CASSLGGGPLHF.

This clonotype has at least ten counts. The chain links TRBV11-2 to TRBJ2-5, with D tentatively TRBD2 (5 bases). Germline V lookup: CDR1 SGHAT, CDR2 FQNNGV. The V gene lost 1 base and the J gene lost 8 bases, with 23 bases spanning the gap. The CDR3 consists of 17 residues. This CDR3 reads CASSLAMAGGVADTQYF. As DNA, the CDR3 is TGTGCCAGCAGCTTAGCTATGGCGGGTGGGGTTGCGGATACCCAGTACTTC.

Regarding this clonotype: Germline is not matched at one junction end, which may reflect a read error. This sequence joins TRBV11-2 and TRBJ2-7; TRBD1 matches 8 bases. Germline V gene sequence: CDR1 SGHAT, CDR2 FQNNGV. The CDR3 consists of 15 residues. CDR3 residues: CASSYIGTGSYEEYF. The CDR3 region has the DNA TGTGCCAGCAGCTACATCGGGACAGGAAGCTACGAGGAGTACTTC.

The sample holds many counts of this clonotype. The chain's CDR3 is CASSLSSALTYEQYF. CDR3 nucleotides: TGTGCCAGCAGCTTATCTAGCGCATTAACCTACGAGCAGTACTTC. The chain uses TRBV5-5 and TRBJ2-7; tentatively, D is TRBD2 (6 bases). Germline values: CDR1 SGHKS, CDR2 YYEKEE (reference sequence). This CDR3 region has 15 residues. Trimming removed 2 bases at V and 2 bases at J, with 14 bases between.

To note about this clonotype: The junction does not match germline at one end; this may be a read error. The rearrangement joins TRBV4-1 to TRBJ2-4; perhaps D is TRBD1 or TRBD2 (5 bases each). Germline V gives CDR1 MGHRA, CDR2 YSYEKL. The CDR3 covers 15 residues. The CDR3 reads CASSPDGGAKNIQKF. The CDR3 nucleotides are TGCGCCAGCAGCCCAGATGGGGGAGCCAAAAACATTCAGAAGTTC.

The chain couples TRBV11-2 to TRBJ2-1; tentative D call: TRBD2 (5 bases). V was trimmed by 8 bases and J by 10 bases, leaving 18 bases between them. This CDR3 has 13 residues. In germline, CDR1 is SGHAT, CDR2 FQNNGV. This chain's CDR3 is CASGHPRLREQFF. The CDR3 region has the DNA TGTGCCAGCGGCCACCCCCGACTAAGGGAGCAGTTCTTC.

Concerning this clonotype: A read error may account for a junction end that differs from germline. The chain combines TRBV6-2 or TRBV6-3 with TRBJ1-5; D call uncertain. Germline V gene lookup returns CDR1 MNHEY and CDR2 SVGEGT. This CDR3 has 15 amino acids. Here the CDR3 reads CASSPETLPNQPLHF. The CDR3 region has the DNA TGTGCCAGCAGTCCCGAGACTTTACCGAATCAGCCCCTGCATTTT.